This note documents a single TCR beta chain sequence. As to treatment: randomized to nivolumab then ipilimumab (arm A) or the reverse (arm B). Live CD3+CD8+ CD19− CD56− cells were sorted from PBMCs. This sample was included in a study of sequential checkpoint blockade in melanoma. Profiled with immunoSEQ multiplex PCR; TCRdb holds only in-frame clones, not every one. The profile shows 16,000 or so clones, roughly 80% of them singletons. V lost 0 bases and J lost 7; bases outside the gene matches: 12. The CDR3 runs to 18 residues. Germline CDR1 and CDR2: LNHNV and YYDKDF (reference sequence). This clonotype was sampled from a human donor with melanoma. The sequenced sample was CD8+ T cells sorted from blood (inferred from file names), obtained from a patient given nivolumab and ipilimumab in sequence. The chain recombines TRBV15 with TRBJ1-5; 10 bases agree with TRBD1. CDR3 loop: CATSRDANTGTGVQPQHF. The CDR3 nucleotides are TGTGCCACCAGCAGAGACGCAAACACCGGGACAGGGGTGCAGCCCCAGCATTTT.